Listed here are 24 T cell receptor beta chains from one sample, sequenced in a study of shared clonotypes between healthy human individuals. TCRdb keeps only in-frame clones here, not all; method: immunoSEQ multiplex PCR. Here the sample spans about 590,000 clones, roughly 95% being singletons. CD45RO-negative, CCR7-selected cells formed the naive CD8 fraction, which excluded terminally differentiated effector memory CD45RA+ cells. Sequencing used naive CD8+ T cells sorted from blood. These receptors were collected from a woman aged 30 to 39 in good health.

The chain uses TRBV14 and TRBJ2-1; no firm D call. CDR1 is SGHDN and CDR2 is FVKESK in the germline V gene. V lost 2 bases to trimming and J lost 1 base, with 3 bases between them. The CDR3 consists of 13 residues. The CDR3 is CASSQLSYNEQFF. The CDR3 DNA is TGTGCCAGCAGCCAACTATCCTACAATGAGCAGTTCTTC.

This chain joins TRBV11-2 and TRBJ2-7; 8 positions agree with TRBD1. Germline CDR1 and CDR2: SGHAT and FQNNGV. V lost 5 bases to trimming and J lost 3 bases; unmatched junction nucleotides: 3. CDR3 length equals 13 residues. The CDR3 sequence is CASSRGQGYEQYF. CDR3 coding DNA: TGTGCCAGCAGCCGCGGACAGGGCTACGAGCAGTACTTC.

The chain combines TRBV27 with TRBJ2-1, with 9 positions matching TRBD1. The CDR3 loop spans 15 amino acids. Germline V gene sequence: CDR1 MNHEY, CDR2 SMNVEV (reference sequence). V lost 5 bases, J lost 8 bases, and 10 bases stayed unmatched. The CDR3 coding sequence is TGTGCCAGCAGTCCAGGGACAGGGAGCGTCGATGAGCAGTTCTTC. Its protein product is CASSPGTGSVDEQFF.

The chain carries TRBV5-4 and TRBJ1-1; D not resolved. V was cut by 4 bases and J by 1 base, with 11 bases left in between. The CDR3 consists of 14 residues. Per germline, CDR1 SGHNT and CDR2 YYREEE (reference sequence). CDR3 sequence reads: CASSILAENTEAFF. The CDR3 DNA is TGTGCCAGCAGCATCCTTGCGGAGAACACTGAAGCTTTCTTT.

This CDR3 is CASSFRVLHEQYF. In DNA form, the CDR3 reads TGTGCCAGCAGTTTCCGGGTTCTTCACGAGCAGTACTTC. V is TRBV27 and J is TRBJ2-7; D call uncertain. Germline V gene data show CDR1 as MNHEY and CDR2 as SMNVEV (reference sequence). The CDR3 runs to 13 residues. The germline V and J ends were trimmed by 3 bases and 5 bases, with 11 bases remaining between them.

The chain combines TRBV28 with TRBJ2-1; 8 bases are a match to TRBD2. This CDR3 contains 17 residues. V lost 5 bases and J lost 7; bases outside the gene matches: 16. The germline V gene encodes CDR1 MDHEN and CDR2 SYDVKM. The CDR3: CASSRLANPVGGNEQFF. CDR3 nucleotide sequence: TGTGCCAGCAGTAGACTAGCGAATCCGGTGGGGGGAAATGAGCAGTTCTTC.

The chain recombines TRBV27 with TRBJ1-1; a possible D gene is TRBD1 (5 bases). V shed 2 bases and J shed 4 bases, with 14 bases lying between them. The CDR3 spans 15 residues. CDR1 is MNHEY and CDR2 is SMNVEV in the germline V gene (reference sequence). In DNA form, the CDR3 reads TGTGCCAGCAGTTTAGGGCCAGCAGGGCTCACTGAAGCTTTCTTT. Amino acids: CASSLGPAGLTEAFF.

V and J are TRBV29-1 and TRBJ1-1; D is undetermined. The germline CDR1 and CDR2 sequences are SQVTM and ANQGSEA. The CDR3 extends over 11 amino acids. Between the trimmed V and J ends, which lost 6 bases and 7 bases, there was a span of 12 bases. The CDR3 here is CSVANGYEAFF. DNA of the CDR3: TGCAGCGTAGCAAATGGGTATGAAGCTTTCTTT. Combining the CDR3 with reference TRBV29-1 and TRBJ1-1 gives the whole variable domain SAVISQKPSRDICQRGTSLTIQCQVDSQVTMMFWYRQQPGQSLTLIATANQGSEATYESGFVIDKFPISRPNLTFSTLTVSNMSPEDSSIYLCSVANGYEAFFGQGTRLTVV.

The genes are TRBV9 and TRBJ2-5; D is uncertain. Trimming pared 0 bases from V and 7 bases from J, leaving 7 bases between. The CDR3 runs to 12 residues. Germline loops: CDR1 SGDLS, CDR2 YYNGEE. CDR3 coding DNA: TGTGCCAGCAGCGTAGGTTTAGGGACCCAGTACTTC. Translating gives CASSVGLGTQYF.

The chain is built from TRBV6-5 and TRBJ2-7; the D gene could be TRBD1 or TRBD2 (5 bases each). The V gene lost 4 bases and the J gene lost 0 bases, with 16 bases spanning the gap. Germline V gives CDR1 MNHEY, CDR2 SVGAGI. The CDR3 has 16 amino acids. For the CDR3, the DNA is TGTGCCAGCAGTTCCGGGACGGAACTCCTCTCCTACGAGCAGTACTTC. Translating gives CASSSGTELLSYEQYF.

This sequence joins TRBV28 and TRBJ1-2, with TRBD1 matching over 12 bases. The CDR3 runs 13 residues. J gave up 2 bases and V 10 bases, and 2 bases lay outside the gene matches. The germline gives CDR1 MDHEN, CDR2 SYDVKM. The CDR3 loop reads CATGTGGNYGYTF. The CDR3 DNA is TGTGCCACAGGGACAGGGGGCAACTATGGCTACACCTTC.

The rearrangement links TRBV30 to TRBJ2-1; a weak D match, TRBD2 (5 bases). The CDR3 covers 12 residues. Germline assignment: CDR1 GTSNPN and CDR2 SVGIG (reference sequence). Trimming took off 4 bases at V and 10 bases at J, with 14 bases between the two ends. CDR3 sequence reads: CAWINNPGEQFF. The CDR3 coding sequence is TGTGCCTGGATTAATAATCCGGGGGAGCAGTTCTTC.

The chain recombines TRBV28 with TRBJ2-1; 7 nucleotides agree with TRBD2. CDR1 and CDR2 from the germline V gene are MDHEN and SYDVKM. J lost 7 bases, V lost 2 bases, and 5 bases had no gene match. This CDR3 is 14 amino acids long. CDR3 amino acids: CASSLTPGRNEQFF. The CDR3 region has the DNA TGTGCCAGCAGTTTAACCCCCGGGAGGAATGAGCAGTTCTTC.

The chain couples TRBV28 to TRBJ1-1; 8 bases line up with TRBD1. The V and J ends lost 6 bases and 0 bases, in that order; junction bases with no gene match: 9. Germline assignment: CDR1 MDHEN and CDR2 SYDVKM. The CDR3 is 16 residues long. The CDR3 spells CASSRQGLTMNTEAFF. As DNA, the CDR3 is TGTGCCAGCAGCCGACAGGGGCTAACCATGAACACTGAAGCTTTCTTT.

V is TRBV29-1 and J is TRBJ2-5, with D uncertain. The CDR3 extends over 10 amino acids. Germline lookup yields CDR1 SQVTM and CDR2 ANQGSEA. Trimming removed 3 bases from V and 3 bases from J, with 2 bases in between. The CDR3 coding sequence is TGCAGCGTTGATGAAGAGACCCAGTACTTC. Protein product: CSVDEETQYF.

The J gene is TRBJ2-3, the V gene TRBV28, with 10 bases lining up with TRBD2. CDR3 size: 15 residues. The ends lost 2 bases at V and 2 bases at J; junction bases unmatched: 1. CDR1 is MDHEN and CDR2 is SYDVKM in the germline V gene. The CDR3 spells CASSLLAGDTDTQYF. The CDR3 region has the DNA TGTGCCAGCAGTTTACTAGCGGGAGACACAGATACGCAGTATTTT.

CDR3 loop: CATSRDKGGRDNEQFF. The DNA of the CDR3 is TGTGCCACCAGCAGAGATAAGGGCGGGAGGGACAATGAGCAGTTCTTC. The chain joins TRBV15 to TRBJ2-1, with 9 bases identical to TRBD2. Germline assignment: CDR1 LNHNV and CDR2 YYDKDF (reference sequence). This CDR3 has 16 amino acids. V trimming: 0 bases; J trimming: 5 bases; junction bases outside the gene matches: 5.

V and J are TRBV5-6 and TRBJ2-7; 7 nucleotides agree with TRBD1. Germline CDR1 is SGHDT and CDR2 is YYEEEE. The trim removed 4 bases at V and 0 bases at J, leaving 10 bases unmatched. There are 16 residues in the CDR3. CDR3 nucleotides: TGTGCCAGCAGCCTAAGGACAGGCCTTTACTCCTACGAGCAGTACTTC. Amino acids: CASSLRTGLYSYEQYF.

The genes are TRBV10-2 and TRBJ2-3; 10 bases line up with TRBD2. The V segment lost 8 bases and the J segment 7 bases; nucleotides outside the gene matches: 18. CDR1 is WSHSY and CDR2 is SAAADI in the germline V gene. This CDR3 has 17 amino acids. In nucleotides, the CDR3 is TGCGCCAGCGGGGGTCCCGTGAGCGGGAGGGCCATGTATACGCAGTATTTT. It encodes CASGGPVSGRAMYTQYF.

This clone was found once. The CDR3 protein is CASRLPGGDQPQHF. CDR3 DNA: TGTGCCAGCAGATTACCCGGCGGGGACCAGCCCCAGCATTTT. The V and J genes are TRBV6-6 and TRBJ1-5, with a weak D call TRBD1 (5 bases). CDR1 is MNHNY, CDR2 SVGAGI, per germline (reference sequence). The V and J ends lost 6 bases and 7 bases respectively, with 16 bases between them. The CDR3 runs to 14 residues.

This chain connects TRBV7-8 to TRBJ2-7, with D perhaps matching TRBD2 (6 bases). V was shortened by 6 bases and J by 3 bases, with 15 bases between the two germline ends. The germline CDR1 and CDR2 sequences are SGHVS and FQNEAQ. This CDR3 is built from 14 residues. This CDR3 reads CASSFSMGGYEQYF. CDR3 bases: TGTGCCAGCAGTTTCTCTATGGGGGGCTACGAGCAGTACTTC. Based on the CDR3 plus reference TRBV7-8 and TRBJ2-7, the full variable domain is GAGVSQSPRYKVAKRGQDVALRCDPISGHVSLFWYQQALGQGPEFLTYFQNEAQLDKSGLPSDRFFAERPEGSVSTLKIQRTQQEDSAVYLCASSFSMGGYEQYFGPGTRLTVT.

This chain uses TRBV10-1 with TRBJ2-7; D remains unclear. The CDR3 contains 16 residues. In germline, CDR1 is WNHNN, CDR2 SYGVQD (reference sequence). V lost 3 bases and J lost 2, with 17 bases in between. CDR3 region: CASSDDTIHPPYEQYF. DNA for the CDR3: TGCGCCAGCAGTGACGATACCATCCATCCTCCCTACGAGCAGTACTTC.

The chain uses TRBV4-1 and TRBJ2-1; possible D gene TRBD1, 5 bases. Trimming took off 2 bases at V and 8 bases at J, with 13 bases between the two ends. CDR3 length equals 14 residues. In germline, CDR1 is MGHRA, CDR2 YSYEKL. CDR3 sequence: CASSQFDQGDEQFF. CDR3 nucleotide sequence: TGCGCCAGCAGCCAATTCGACCAAGGGGATGAGCAGTTCTTC.

This clone was counted once. The CDR3 DNA sequence: TGTGCCAGCTCTAGTCCCACACAAACGGGGGCGGGGGGTGAGCAGTTCTTC. This encodes CASSSPTQTGAGGEQFF. This chain connects TRBV27 to TRBJ2-1; TRBD2 agrees at 8 bases. V shed 8 bases, J shed 9 bases, and the junction held 21 bases outside the gene matches. This CDR3 spans 17 amino acids. CDR1 and CDR2 from the germline V gene are MNHEY and SMNVEV (reference sequence).